This TCR beta chain was sequenced in a study of T cell changes during pregnancy in multiple sclerosis (dated by TCRdb to the late 2010s). With regard to the full study: The study examined how the T cell repertoire changed over the course of pregnancy in women with multiple sclerosis.

Notes on this clone: Its binding antigen is unknown. One base away there is no much larger clone; base qualities are not given.

CDR1 and CDR2, per the germline V gene, are MDHEN and SYDVKM. Counted from cysteine to phenylalanine, this CDR3 has 11 amino acids. Only the CDR3 part of the read is kept: 33 bases, read in frame from the first base. Relative to germline, V is 7 bases shorter and J is 4 bases shorter, with 5 bases between their ends. Receptor amplification or capture employed the immunoSEQ multiplex PCR assay. TCRdb mirrors the immuneACCESS table, restricted to in-frame sequences. Some clones are absent from its copies; in checked studies, under half trace to an unresolved V gene, and the reason for the others is unknown. In this sample the table shows fewer than 80,000 clones, about 90% of which occur a single time. The ten biggest clones cover about 0.9% of the sample.

This receptor was obtained from a female donor in good health, enrolled as a control in a pregnancy study. Recombination connected TRBV28 to TRBJ2-1; no D segment can be confidently identified. Sequencing was performed on peripheral blood, taken in the first trimester of pregnancy. DNA sequence: TGTGCCAGCACGCGTTACAATGAGCAGTTCTTC. Its product reads: CASTRYNEQFF.